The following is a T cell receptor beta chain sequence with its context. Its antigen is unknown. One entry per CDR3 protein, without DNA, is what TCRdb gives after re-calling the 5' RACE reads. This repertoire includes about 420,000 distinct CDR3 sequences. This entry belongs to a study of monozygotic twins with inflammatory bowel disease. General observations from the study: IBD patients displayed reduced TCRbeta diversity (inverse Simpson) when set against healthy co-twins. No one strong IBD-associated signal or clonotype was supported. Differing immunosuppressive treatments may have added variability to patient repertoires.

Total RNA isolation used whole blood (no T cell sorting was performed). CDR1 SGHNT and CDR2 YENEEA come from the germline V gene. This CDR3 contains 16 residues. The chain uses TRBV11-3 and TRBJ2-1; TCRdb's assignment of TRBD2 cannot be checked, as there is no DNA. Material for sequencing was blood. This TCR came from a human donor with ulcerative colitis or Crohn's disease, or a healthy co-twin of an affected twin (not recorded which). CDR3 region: CASSLGSLAAYNEQFF.